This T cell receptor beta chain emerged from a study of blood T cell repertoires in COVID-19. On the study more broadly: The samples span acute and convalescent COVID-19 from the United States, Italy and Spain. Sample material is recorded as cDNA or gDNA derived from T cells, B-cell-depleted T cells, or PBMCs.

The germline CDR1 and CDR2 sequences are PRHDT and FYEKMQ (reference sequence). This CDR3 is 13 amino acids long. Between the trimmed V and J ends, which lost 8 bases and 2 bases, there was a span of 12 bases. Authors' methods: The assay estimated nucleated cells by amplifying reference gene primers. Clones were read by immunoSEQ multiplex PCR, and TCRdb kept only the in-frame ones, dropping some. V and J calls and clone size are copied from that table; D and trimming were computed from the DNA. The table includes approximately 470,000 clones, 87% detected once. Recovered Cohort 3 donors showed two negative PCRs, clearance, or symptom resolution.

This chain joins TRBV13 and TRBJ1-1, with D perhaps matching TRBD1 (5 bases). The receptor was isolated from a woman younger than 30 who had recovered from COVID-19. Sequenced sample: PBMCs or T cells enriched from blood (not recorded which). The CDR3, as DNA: TGTGCCAGCGGCCCCGGGGGTAACACTGAAGCTTTCTTT. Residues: CASGPGGNTEAFF.